This passage covers 30 T cell receptor beta chains from one sample sequenced in a study of cytomegalovirus exposure and HLA in healthy donors. Primers for the PCR totalled 60 Vbeta and 13 Jbeta. The protocol was immunoSEQ multiplex PCR, while the TCRdb copy is restricted to in-frame clones and leaves out a portion. The sample holds 100,000 or so clones, approximately 89% seen once. Input material: PBMCs. The source is a man younger than 40 in good health and CMV-seronegative.

This clone was picked up a small number of times. The DNA of the CDR3 is TGCAGCGTCGACACACCAAGAACAGGGAGCTCCTACAATGAGCAGTTCTTC. This translates into CSVDTPRTGSSYNEQFF. The rearrangement joins TRBV29-1 to TRBJ2-1, with D perhaps TRBD1 (6 bases). Germline CDR1 SQVTM, CDR2 ANQGSEA. There are 17 residues in the CDR3. V was shortened by 6 bases and J by 0 bases, with 21 bases between the two germline ends.

This sequence joins TRBV25-1 and TRBJ1-2, with 10 bases identical to TRBD1. J was trimmed by 7 bases and V by 4 bases; bases with no gene match: 15. CDR3 length equals 17 residues. Germline assignment: CDR1 MGHDK and CDR2 SYGVNS. This CDR3 reads CASSGRQGADPAGGYTF. DNA of the CDR3: TGTGCCAGCAGTGGACGACAGGGGGCCGACCCGGCCGGTGGCTACACCTTC.

The gene calls are TRBV28 and TRBJ2-7; D may be TRBD1 (6 bases). Germline CDR1 and CDR2: MDHEN and SYDVKM. The CDR3 has 17 amino acids. Trimming left V 1 base short and J 5 bases short, with 21 bases between. In nucleotides, the CDR3 is TGTGCCAGCAGTTTATATTCAAGGGGGTTAATGGGGGACGAGCAGTACTTC. Protein product: CASSLYSRGLMGDEQYF.

The gene calls are TRBV13 and TRBJ2-2; 9 nucleotides agree with TRBD2. The CDR3 loop spans 16 amino acids. The germline V gene encodes CDR1 PRHDT and CDR2 FYEKMQ (reference sequence). Losses at the gene ends were 5 bases for V and 5 bases for J; bases not matched to a gene: 9. CDR3 amino acids: CASSPVSGRQTGELFF. As DNA, the CDR3 is TGTGCCAGCAGCCCCGTTAGCGGGAGACAAACCGGGGAGCTGTTTTTT.

This chain joins TRBV5-1 and TRBJ2-7, with 7 bases lining up with TRBD1. This CDR3 has 15 residues. Trimming cost V 0 bases and J 6 bases; bases outside gene matches: 9. Germline CDR1 and CDR2: SGHRS and YFSETQ. The CDR3 is CASSLETGTPGEQYF. The DNA of the CDR3 is TGCGCCAGCAGCTTGGAGACAGGGACCCCCGGCGAGCAGTACTTC.

The rearrangement links TRBV6-5 to TRBJ1-6, with TRBD1 as a possible D gene (5 bases). CDR1 and CDR2 from the germline V gene are MNHEY and SVGAGI. CDR3 length: 13 residues. Here the CDR3 DNA reads TGTGCTGCGGGGGGGGACTATAATTCACCCCTCCACTTT. Translating it yields CAAGGDYNSPLHF.

This sequence joins TRBV28 and TRBJ2-7; 7 bases agree with TRBD2. Trimming at V came to 4 bases and at J to 3 bases, leaving 6 bases not matched to a gene. The CDR3 is 14 residues long. Germline V gene data show CDR1 as MDHEN and CDR2 as SYDVKM. The CDR3 reads CASSSREGRYEQYF. The CDR3 DNA reads as TGTGCCAGCAGTTCTAGGGAGGGCCGCTACGAGCAGTACTTC. Complete variable domain (other parts from reference TRBV28 and TRBJ2-7): DVKVTQSSRYLVKRTGEKVFLECVQDMDHENMFWYRQDPGLGLRLIYFSYDVKMKEKGDIPEGYSVSREKKERFSLILESASTNQTSMYLCASSSREGRYEQYFGPGTRLTVT.

This sequence joins TRBV4-3 and TRBJ2-1; TRBD2 agrees at 7 bases. V dropped 4 bases and J dropped 0; count of bases not matched to a gene: 3. The CDR3 is 15 residues long. Germline loops: CDR1 LGHNA, CDR2 YSLEER. CDR3 in amino acids: CASSPSGGSYNEQFF. For the CDR3, the DNA is TGCGCCAGCAGCCCCTCGGGGGGCTCCTACAATGAGCAGTTCTTC.

This chain joins TRBV28 and TRBJ1-2; D unclear. This CDR3 contains 13 residues. V was cut by 5 bases and J by 2 bases, with 9 bases left in between. CDR1 and CDR2 from the germline V gene are MDHEN and SYDVKM. The CDR3 spells CASSIFGNYGYTF. Here the CDR3 DNA reads TGTGCCAGCAGTATCTTCGGGAACTATGGCTACACCTTC.

This clone was recorded once. This chain joins TRBV4-3 and TRBJ1-2; D remains ambiguous. Germline V gene sequence: CDR1 LGHNA, CDR2 YSLEER. The V end lost 4 bases, the J end lost 3 bases, and 12 bases lay between the germline ends. This CDR3 has 14 amino acids. This CDR3 is CASSLEGGDYGYTF. CDR3 nucleotide sequence: TGCGCCAGCAGCCTCGAGGGTGGGGACTATGGCTACACCTTC.

The chain is built from TRBV30 and TRBJ2-5; 9 nucleotides agree with TRBD2. The CDR3 is made up of 16 amino acids. The V gene end was trimmed by 0 bases and the J gene end by 5 bases; junction bases not matched to a gene: 10. Germline CDR1 reads GTSNPN; CDR2 reads SVGIG (reference sequence). The CDR3 loop reads CAWSVLRGGVVETQYF. In DNA form, the CDR3 reads TGTGCCTGGAGTGTACTCCGCGGGGGGGTCGTGGAGACCCAGTACTTC.

The CDR3: CASSLGLAGGTYEQYF. Written as DNA, the CDR3 is TGTGCCAGCAGCCTGGGACTAGCGGGGGGAACCTACGAGCAGTACTTC. This chain links TRBV13 with TRBJ2-7, with TRBD2 matching 15 bases. J was trimmed by 2 bases and V by 5 bases; bases with no gene match: 4. The CDR3 contains 16 residues. CDR1 and CDR2 (germline): PRHDT, FYEKMQ (reference sequence).

The J gene is TRBJ1-2, the V gene TRBV5-1; 8 bases fit TRBD1. Looked up from germline, CDR1 is SGHRS and CDR2 is YFSETQ. CDR3 length: 14 residues. V was pared by 2 bases and J by 4 bases, with 4 bases of the junction left unmatched. CDR3 in amino acids: CASSFGQGGYGYTF. The CDR3 DNA reads TGCGCCAGCAGCTTTGGACAGGGCGGCTATGGCTACACCTTC.

V and J are TRBV5-1 and TRBJ1-5; possibly TRBD1 for D (5 bases). CDR1 is SGHRS and CDR2 is YFSETQ in the germline V gene. The CDR3 is 15 amino acids. V was trimmed by 2 bases and J by 2 bases, leaving 11 bases between them. Here the CDR3 DNA reads TGCGCCAGCAGCTTATCAGGGAATCGCAATCAGCCCCAGCATTTT. Protein sequence: CASSLSGNRNQPQHF.

The chain joins TRBV5-1 to TRBJ1-5, with D unresolved. V was pared by 3 bases and J by 4 bases, with 8 bases between. Germline-derived CDR1 and CDR2 are SGHRS and YFSETQ. CDR3 size: 13 residues. The CDR3 nucleotides are TGCGCCAGCAGCTCTGACTTAAATCAGCCCCAGCATTTT. Its translation is CASSSDLNQPQHF.

This clone is a singleton in its sample. The genes are TRBV9 and TRBJ2-1, with TRBD2 as a possible D gene (5 bases). CDR3 length: 13 amino acids. The germline CDR1 and CDR2 sequences are SGDLS and YYNGEE. The V end was cut by 5 bases, the J end by 6 bases, with 12 bases between. The DNA for the CDR3 is TGTGCCAGCAGAAAACTAGGAGCCAATGAGCAGTTCTTC. The encoded protein is CASRKLGANEQFF.

The CDR3 coding sequence is TGTGCCAGCAGCCCCCAACAGGGGAACACTGAAGCTTTCTTT. Amino acids: CASSPQQGNTEAFF. The chain couples TRBV7-3 to TRBJ1-1, with a weak D call TRBD1 (6 bases). This CDR3 region has 14 residues. V gave up 5 bases and J gave up 1 base, with 11 bases separating them. Germline loops: CDR1 SGHTA, CDR2 FQGTGA.

This clone showed up just a few times. The chain recombines TRBV5-1 with TRBJ2-1, with D perhaps TRBD2 (5 bases). The V and J ends lost 3 bases and 7 bases respectively, with 11 bases between them. The CDR3 consists of 13 residues. Germline loops: CDR1 SGHRS, CDR2 YFSETQ. In nucleotides, the CDR3 is TGCGCCAGCAGCTACCTTAGGAGGAATGAGCAGTTCTTC. It specifies CASSYLRRNEQFF. Drawing the rest from reference TRBV5-1 and TRBJ2-1, the complete variable domain is KAGVTQTPRYLIKTRGQQVTLSCSPISGHRSVSWYQQTPGQGLQFLFEYFSETQRNKGNFPGRFSGRQFSNSRSEMNVSTLELGDSALYLCASSYLRRNEQFFGPGTRLTVL.

This clone came up once. This chain uses TRBV4-1 with TRBJ1-1; 11 bases line up with TRBD1. The CDR3 extends over 15 amino acids. The J segment lost 5 bases and the V segment lost 3 bases, leaving 5 bases of the junction unmatched. Germline V gene lookup returns CDR1 MGHRA and CDR2 YSYEKL. This CDR3 reads CASSHRTGGGTEAFF. CDR3 nucleotide sequence: TGCGCCAGCAGCCACAGGACAGGGGGCGGGACTGAAGCTTTCTTT.

This clone was seen a handful of times. The genes are TRBV6-5 and TRBJ1-1; 8 nucleotides agree with TRBD1. Germline CDR1 reads MNHEY; CDR2 reads SVGAGI. The CDR3 consists of 15 residues. Unmatched junction bases numbered 10, after V lost 4 bases and J lost 6 bases. For the CDR3, the DNA is TGTGCCAGCAGTTCCCAAGGACAGGGAAAGGCTGAAGCTTTCTTT. It yields the protein CASSSQGQGKAEAFF.

The genes are TRBV6-5 and TRBJ2-3; D may be TRBD1 (6 bases). Germline CDR1 MNHEY, CDR2 SVGAGI. CDR3 size: 15 residues. V was pared by 4 bases and J by 0 bases, with 11 bases between. Written as DNA, the CDR3 is TGTGCCAGCAGTTTACAGGGCACTAGCACAGATACGCAGTATTTT. Translation: CASSLQGTSTDTQYF.

The chain has TRBV2 and TRBJ2-6, with D possibly TRBD2 on 6 matching bases. This CDR3 region has 15 residues. V was shortened by 8 bases and J by 0 bases, with 11 bases between the two germline ends. Germline-derived CDR1 and CDR2 are SNHLY and FYNNEI. CDR3 region: CASGTGLSGANVLTF. DNA of the CDR3: TGTGCCAGCGGGACGGGACTCTCTGGGGCCAACGTCCTGACTTTC.

Only one count was recorded for this clone. V usage is TRBV27 and J usage is TRBJ1-5; no definite D call. This CDR3 has 15 amino acids. CDR1 and CDR2 (germline): MNHEY, SMNVEV (reference sequence). Trimming removed 2 bases from V and 0 bases from J, with 8 bases in between. In nucleotides, the CDR3 is TGTGCCAGCAGTTTACGTCCTTATAGCAATCAGCCCCAGCATTTT. Translation: CASSLRPYSNQPQHF.

V gene TRBV11-2 combines with J gene TRBJ2-1; 10 bases line up with TRBD2. Germline V CDR1 and CDR2: SGHAT, FQNNGV. The CDR3 length is 15 residues. The J segment lost 8 bases and the V segment lost 2 bases, leaving 6 bases of the junction unmatched. The CDR3 here is CASSLKLAGDDEQFF. CDR3 nucleotide sequence: TGTGCCAGCAGCTTAAAGCTAGCGGGAGACGATGAGCAGTTCTTC.

CDR3 protein: CASRLLAGAPNEQFF. The CDR3 bases are TGTGCCAGCAGGTTACTAGCGGGAGCCCCCAATGAGCAGTTCTTC. This rearrangement joins TRBV2 to TRBJ2-1; 11 bases map to TRBD2. The germline CDR1 and CDR2 sequences are SNHLY and FYNNEI. The CDR3 loop spans 15 amino acids. V was clipped by 6 bases and J by 6 bases; unmatched bases: 7.

This rearrangement joins TRBV7-8 to TRBJ2-1; no clear D gene. This CDR3 is 19 amino acids long. The ends were cut back, 1 base at V and 0 bases at J, with 19 bases in the middle. Germline CDR1 SGHVS, CDR2 FQNEAQ. Written as DNA, the CDR3 is TGTGCCAGCAGCTTAGGTGGAGCCTCCGGTCTCAGCTCCTACAATGAGCAGTTCTTC. This encodes CASSLGGASGLSSYNEQFF.

The rearrangement uses TRBV6-5 and TRBJ1-1; perhaps TRBD1 as D (6 bases). CDR1 MNHEY and CDR2 SVGAGI come from the germline V gene. The CDR3 is made up of 12 amino acids. Trimming pared 6 bases from V and 5 bases from J, leaving 10 bases between. The CDR3 loop is CASSHRATEAFF. CDR3 coding DNA: TGTGCCAGCAGCCACAGGGCTACTGAAGCTTTCTTT.

V gene TRBV4-1 combines with J gene TRBJ1-5; 7 bases are shared with TRBD1. V dropped 5 bases and J dropped 0; count of bases not matched to a gene: 13. The germline CDR1 and CDR2 sequences are MGHRA and YSYEKL. This CDR3 region has 18 residues. The CDR3 bases are TGCGCCAGCAGCGATTCGGTCGAGGGGGCGGCTAGCAATCAGCCCCAGCATTTT. Translation: CASSDSVEGAASNQPQHF.

The chain joins TRBV4-3 to TRBJ1-1; D is possibly TRBD1 (6 bases). V was pared by 2 bases and J by 5 bases, with 9 bases between. In germline, CDR1 is LGHNA, CDR2 YSLEER. The CDR3 has 13 residues. The CDR3 loop reads CASSQTRGTEAFF. The CDR3 DNA reads TGCGCCAGCAGCCAAACCAGGGGAACTGAAGCTTTCTTT.

J is TRBJ2-3 and V is TRBV7-2; 14 bases map to TRBD2. Germline V gene sequence: CDR1 SGHTA, CDR2 FQGNSA. The CDR3 runs to 15 residues. J was trimmed by 7 bases and V by 8 bases; bases with no gene match: 8. CDR3 loop: CASGGLAGGWNTQYF. CDR3 nucleotide sequence: TGTGCCAGCGGCGGACTAGCGGGAGGATGGAATACGCAGTATTTT.